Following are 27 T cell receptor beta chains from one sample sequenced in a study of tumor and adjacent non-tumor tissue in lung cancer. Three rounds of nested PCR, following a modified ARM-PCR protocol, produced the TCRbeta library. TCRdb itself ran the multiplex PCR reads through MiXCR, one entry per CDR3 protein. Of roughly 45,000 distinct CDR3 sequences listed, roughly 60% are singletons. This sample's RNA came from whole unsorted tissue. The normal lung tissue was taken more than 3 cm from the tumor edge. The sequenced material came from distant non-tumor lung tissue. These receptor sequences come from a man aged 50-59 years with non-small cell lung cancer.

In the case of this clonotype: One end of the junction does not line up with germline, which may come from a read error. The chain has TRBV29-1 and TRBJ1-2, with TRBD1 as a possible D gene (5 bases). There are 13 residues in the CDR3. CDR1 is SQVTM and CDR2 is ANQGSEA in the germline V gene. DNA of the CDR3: TGCAGCGTTGGCCGTAAGGGGAACTATGGGTACACCTTC. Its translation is CSVGRKGNYGYTF.

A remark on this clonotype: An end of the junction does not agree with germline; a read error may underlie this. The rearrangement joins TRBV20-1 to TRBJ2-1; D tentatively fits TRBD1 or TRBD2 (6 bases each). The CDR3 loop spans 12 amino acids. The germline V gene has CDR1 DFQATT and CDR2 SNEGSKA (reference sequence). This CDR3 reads CSGDWGHNEQSF. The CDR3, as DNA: TGCAGTGGGGACTGGGGGCACAATGAGCAGTCCTTC.

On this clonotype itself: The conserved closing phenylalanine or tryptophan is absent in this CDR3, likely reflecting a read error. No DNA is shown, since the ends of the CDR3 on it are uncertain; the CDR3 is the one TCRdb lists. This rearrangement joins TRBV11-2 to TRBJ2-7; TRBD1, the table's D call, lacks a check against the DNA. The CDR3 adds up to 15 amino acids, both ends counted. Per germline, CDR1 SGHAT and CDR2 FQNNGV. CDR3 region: CASSSGTGRTYEQYY.

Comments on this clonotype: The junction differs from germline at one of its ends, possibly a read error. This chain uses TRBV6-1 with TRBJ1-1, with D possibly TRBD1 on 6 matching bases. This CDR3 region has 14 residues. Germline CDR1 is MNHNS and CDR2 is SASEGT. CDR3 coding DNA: TGTGCCAGCAGTGAACGGACAGATACCCTGAGGACTCTCTTT. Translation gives CASSERTDTLRTLF.

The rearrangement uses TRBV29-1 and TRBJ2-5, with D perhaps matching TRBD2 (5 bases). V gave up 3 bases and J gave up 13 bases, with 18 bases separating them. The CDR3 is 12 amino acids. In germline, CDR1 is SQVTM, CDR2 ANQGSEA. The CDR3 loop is CSVEESAETRYF. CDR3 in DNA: TGCAGCGTTGAGGAGTCAGCGGAGACTCGGTACTTC.

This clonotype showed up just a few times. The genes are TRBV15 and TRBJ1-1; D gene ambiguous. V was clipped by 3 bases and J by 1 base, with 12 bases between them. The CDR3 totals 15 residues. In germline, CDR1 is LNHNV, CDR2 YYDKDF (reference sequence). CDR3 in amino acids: CATSRNTWANTEAFF. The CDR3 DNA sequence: TGTGCCACCAGCAGGAACACATGGGCGAACACTGAAGCTTTCTTT. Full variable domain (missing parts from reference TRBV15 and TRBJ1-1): DAMVIQNPRYQVTQFGKPVTLSCSQTLNHNVMYWYQQKSSQAPKLLFHYYDKDFNNEADTPDNFQSRRPNTSFCFLDIRSPGLGDTAMYLCATSRNTWANTEAFFGQGTRLTVV.

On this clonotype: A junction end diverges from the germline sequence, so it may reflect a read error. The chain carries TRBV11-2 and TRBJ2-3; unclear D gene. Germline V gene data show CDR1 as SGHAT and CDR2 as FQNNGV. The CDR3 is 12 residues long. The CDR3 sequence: CASSLTTDMQYF. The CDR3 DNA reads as TGTGCCAGCAGCCTAACTACAGATATGCAGTATTTT.

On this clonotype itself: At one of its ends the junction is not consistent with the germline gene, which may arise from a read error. The chain's CDR3 is CARWLSRVQETQYF. CDR3 nucleotide sequence: TGTGCCAGATGGCTTTCGAGAGTGCAAGAGACCCAGTACTTC. This chain joins TRBV10-2 and TRBJ2-5, with D uncertain. CDR1 and CDR2 (germline): WSHSY, SAAADI. There are 14 residues in the CDR3.

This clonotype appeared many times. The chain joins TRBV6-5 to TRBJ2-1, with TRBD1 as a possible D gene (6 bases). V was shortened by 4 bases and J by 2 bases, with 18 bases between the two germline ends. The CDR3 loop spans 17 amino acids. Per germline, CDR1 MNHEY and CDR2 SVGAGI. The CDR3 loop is CASSWTLTGIAYNEQFF. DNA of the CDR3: TGTGCCAGCAGTTGGACCCTTACAGGGATCGCCTACAATGAGCAGTTCTTC.

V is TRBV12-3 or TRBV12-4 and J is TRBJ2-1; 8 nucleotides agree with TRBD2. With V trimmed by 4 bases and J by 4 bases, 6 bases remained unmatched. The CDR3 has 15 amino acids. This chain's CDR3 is CASSSRGTSYNEQFF. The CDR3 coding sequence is TGTGCCAGCAGTTCTCGGGGGACTAGTTACAATGAGCAGTTCTTC.

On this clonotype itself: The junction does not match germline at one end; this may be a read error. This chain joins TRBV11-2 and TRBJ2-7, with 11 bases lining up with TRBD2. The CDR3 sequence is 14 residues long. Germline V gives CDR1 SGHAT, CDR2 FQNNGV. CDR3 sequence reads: CANSLLAGVSEQYF. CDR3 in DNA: TGTGCCAACAGCTTACTAGCGGGAGTAAGCGAGCAGTACTTC.

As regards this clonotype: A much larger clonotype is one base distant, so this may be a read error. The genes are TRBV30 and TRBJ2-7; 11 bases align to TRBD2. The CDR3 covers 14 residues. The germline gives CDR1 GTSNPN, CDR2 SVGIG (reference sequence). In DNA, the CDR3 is TGTGGCTGGAGTCGGGGGACTAGCGGCTACGAGCAGTACTTC. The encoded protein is CGWSRGTSGYEQYF.

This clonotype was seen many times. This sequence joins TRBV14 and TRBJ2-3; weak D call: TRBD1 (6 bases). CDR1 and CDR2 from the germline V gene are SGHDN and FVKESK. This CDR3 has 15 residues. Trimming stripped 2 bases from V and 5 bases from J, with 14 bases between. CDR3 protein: CASSQRDIPQDTQYF. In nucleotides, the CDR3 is TGTGCCAGCAGCCAACGGGACATTCCACAAGATACGCAGTATTTT.

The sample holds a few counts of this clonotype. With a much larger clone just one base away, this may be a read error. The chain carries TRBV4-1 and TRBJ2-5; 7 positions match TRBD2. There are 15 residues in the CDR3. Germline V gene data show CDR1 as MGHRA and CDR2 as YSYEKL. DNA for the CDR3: TGCGGCAGCAGCCAAGGGGACTACCCGGGGGAGACCCAGTACTTC. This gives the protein CGSSQGDYPGETQYF.

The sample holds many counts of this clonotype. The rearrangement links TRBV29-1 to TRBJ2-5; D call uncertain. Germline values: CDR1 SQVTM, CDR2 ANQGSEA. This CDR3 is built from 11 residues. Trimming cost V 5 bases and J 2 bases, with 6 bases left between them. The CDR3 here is CSVYRQETQYF. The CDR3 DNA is TGCAGCGTTTACAGACAAGAGACCCAGTACTTC.

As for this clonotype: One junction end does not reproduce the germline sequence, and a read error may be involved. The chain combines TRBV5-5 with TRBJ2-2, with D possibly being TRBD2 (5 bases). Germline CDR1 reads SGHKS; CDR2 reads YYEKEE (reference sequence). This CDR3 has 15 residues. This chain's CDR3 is CASSLVRLGTGEMFF. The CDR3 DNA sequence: TGTGCTAGCAGCTTGGTTCGACTCGGCACCGGGGAGATGTTTTTT.

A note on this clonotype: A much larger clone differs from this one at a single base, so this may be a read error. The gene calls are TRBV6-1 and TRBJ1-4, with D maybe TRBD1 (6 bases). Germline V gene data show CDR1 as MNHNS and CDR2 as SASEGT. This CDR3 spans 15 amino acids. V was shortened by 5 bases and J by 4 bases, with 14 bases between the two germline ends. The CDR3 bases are TGTGCCAGCAGTAATGGACAGAACAGTAATGAAAAACTGTTTTTT. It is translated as CASSNGQNSNEKLFF.

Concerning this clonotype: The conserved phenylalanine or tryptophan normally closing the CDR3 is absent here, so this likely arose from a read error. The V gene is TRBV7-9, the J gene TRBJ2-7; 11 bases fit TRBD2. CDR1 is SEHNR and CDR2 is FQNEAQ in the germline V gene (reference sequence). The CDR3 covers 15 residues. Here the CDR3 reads CASSLALAGGYEQYI. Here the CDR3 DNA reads TGCGCCAGCAGCTTAGCGCTAGCGGGAGGCTACGAGCAGTACATC.

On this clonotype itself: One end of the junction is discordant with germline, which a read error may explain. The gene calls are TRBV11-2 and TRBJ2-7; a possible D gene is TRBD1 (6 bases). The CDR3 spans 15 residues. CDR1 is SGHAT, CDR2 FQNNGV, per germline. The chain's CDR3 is CASSFSQTGSYEHYF. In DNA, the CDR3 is TGTGCCAGCAGCTTTAGCCAGACAGGCTCCTACGAGCACTACTTT. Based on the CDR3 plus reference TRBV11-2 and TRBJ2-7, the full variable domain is EAGVAQSPRYKIIEKRQSVAFWCNPISGHATLYWYQQILGQGPKLLIQFQNNGVVDDSQLPKDRFSAERLKGVDSTLKIQPAKLEDSAVYLCASSFSQTGSYEHYFGPGTRLTVT.

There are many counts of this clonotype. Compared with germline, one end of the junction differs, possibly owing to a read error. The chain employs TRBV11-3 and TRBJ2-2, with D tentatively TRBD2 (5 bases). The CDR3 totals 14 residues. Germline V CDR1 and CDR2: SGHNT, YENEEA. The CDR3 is CASSLDLISGELLF. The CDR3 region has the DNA TGTGCCAGCAGCTTAGATTTGATTTCCGGGGAGCTGCTTTTT.

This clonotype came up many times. The CDR3 sequence is CSVLRDETQYF. In DNA form, the CDR3 reads TGCAGCGTTCTCCGGGACGAGACCCAGTACTTC. V and J are TRBV29-1 and TRBJ2-5; the D call may be TRBD1 or TRBD2 (5 bases each). V was trimmed by 5 bases and J by 5 bases, leaving 9 bases between them. Germline loops: CDR1 SQVTM, CDR2 ANQGSEA. This CDR3 is built from 11 residues.

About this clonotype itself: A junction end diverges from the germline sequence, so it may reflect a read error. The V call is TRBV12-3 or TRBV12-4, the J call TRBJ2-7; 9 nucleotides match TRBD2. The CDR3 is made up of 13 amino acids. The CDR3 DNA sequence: TGTGCTAGCAGTAAGCTAGCGGGAAGCGAGCAGTACTTC. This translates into CASSKLAGSEQYF.

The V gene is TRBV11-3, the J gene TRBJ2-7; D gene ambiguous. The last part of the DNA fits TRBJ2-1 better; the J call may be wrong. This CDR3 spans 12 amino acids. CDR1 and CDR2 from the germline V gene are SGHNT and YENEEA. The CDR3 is CASSSTIREQFF. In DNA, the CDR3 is TGTGCCAGCAGCTCGACCATAAGGGAGCAGTTCTTC.

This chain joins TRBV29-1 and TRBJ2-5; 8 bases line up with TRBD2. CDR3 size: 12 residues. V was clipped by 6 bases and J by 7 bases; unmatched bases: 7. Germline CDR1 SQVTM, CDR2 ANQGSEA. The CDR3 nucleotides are TGCAGCGTCTGCACTAGCGGTCGGACCCAGTACTTC. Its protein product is CSVCTSGRTQYF.

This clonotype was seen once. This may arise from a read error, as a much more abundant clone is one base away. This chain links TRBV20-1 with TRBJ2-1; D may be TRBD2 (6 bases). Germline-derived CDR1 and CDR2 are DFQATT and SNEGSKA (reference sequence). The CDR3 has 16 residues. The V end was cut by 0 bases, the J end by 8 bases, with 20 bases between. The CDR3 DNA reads TGCAGTGCTAGAGATCCGACTAGTAGTCGGGACGATGAGCAGTTCTTC. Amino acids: CSARDPTSSRDDEQFF.

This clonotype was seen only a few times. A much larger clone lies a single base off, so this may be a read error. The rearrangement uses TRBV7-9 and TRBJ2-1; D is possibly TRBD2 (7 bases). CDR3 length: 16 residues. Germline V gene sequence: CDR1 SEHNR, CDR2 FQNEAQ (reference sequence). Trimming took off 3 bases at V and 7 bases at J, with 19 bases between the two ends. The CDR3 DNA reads TGTGCCAGCAGCTTCCTAGGGGGAGGGCCTTTGAATGAGCAGTTCTTC. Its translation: CASSFLGGGPLNEQFF.

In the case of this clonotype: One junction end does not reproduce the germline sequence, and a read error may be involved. The DNA for the CDR3 is TGTGCAAGCAGCCCCGTGGAGGGCTCAACTTTCTTT. It is translated as CASSPVEGSTFF. The V and J genes are TRBV11-2 and TRBJ1-1; D is undetermined. The germline CDR1 and CDR2 sequences are SGHAT and FQNNGV. This CDR3 is built from 12 residues.